Listed below are T cell receptor beta chains from one sample, sequenced in a study of blood T cell repertoires in COVID-19. Assay used: immunoSEQ multiplex PCR; TCRdb lists only in-frame clones, some missing. The sample lists over 65,000 clones, around nine tenths seen once, with approximately 9.1% in the top ten. The source material was peripheral blood. These receptors were taken from a human donor in a cohort sampled during active COVID-19. Each CDR3 is given with its conserved first and last residue. A D gene is named only where the DNA matches it firmly. Where a row states a size, it is once, few, many or the class of an expanded clone; other rows omit it.

J gene | D gene | V gene | CDR3 length | clone size | CDR3 DNA | CDR3 protein
TRBJ2-7 | TRBD2 | TRBV2 | 14 | . | TGTGCCAGCAGGACTAGCGGGGGAGCCTACGAGCAGTACTTC | CASRTSGGAYEQYF
TRBJ2-2 | . | TRBV7-8 | 15 | . | TGTGCCAGCAGCTTATGGAGAACCGGGGCCGGGGAGCTGTTTTTT | CASSLWRTGAGELFF
TRBJ2-2 | TRBD1 | TRBV9 | 15 | . | TGTGCCAGCACTGGGACAGCCACGAACACCGGGGAGCTGTTTTTT | CASTGTATNTGELFF
TRBJ1-3 | TRBD1 | TRBV5-8 | 15 | . | TGTGCCAGCAGCTTGGGGGACAGGTTTGGAAACACCATATATTTT | CASSLGDRFGNTIYF
TRBJ1-5 | . | TRBV27 | 13 | . | TGTGCCAGCAGTTTGACAGACAATCAGCCCCAGCATTTT | CASSLTDNQPQHF
TRBJ2-3 | . | TRBV12-3/TRBV12-4 | 13 | . | TGTGCCAGCAGTAGGACTAGCACAGATACGCAGTATTTT | CASSRTSTDTQYF
TRBJ2-7 | . | TRBV7-2 | 14 | . | TGTGCCAGCAGCTTAGGGCAGGCCGCCTACGAGCAGTACTTC | CASSLGQAAYEQYF
TRBJ2-1 | . | TRBV7-9 | 13 | . | TGTGCCAGCAGCTTAGGATGGACAAATGAGCAGTTCTTC | CASSLGWTNEQFF
TRBJ2-1 | . | TRBV19 | 13 | . | TGTGCCAGTAGTATCGTGGCCTTCAATGAGCAGTTCTTC | CASSIVAFNEQFF
TRBJ2-7 | . | TRBV15 | 14 | . | TGTGCCACCAGCAGGGACAGAGAGTCCTACGAGCAGTACTTC | CATSRDRESYEQYF
TRBJ2-7 | . | TRBV6-6 | 14 | . | TGTGCCAGCATCGGGATAGCGGCCCCCTACGAGCAGTACTTC | CASIGIAAPYEQYF
TRBJ1-1 | . | TRBV13 | 16 | . | TGTGCCAGCAGCTTATCTTACGGGACACCGAACACTGAAGCTTTCTTT | CASSLSYGTPNTEAFF
TRBJ1-1 | . | TRBV7-2 | 15 | . | TGTGCCAGCAGCTTAGCGCCAGGGGTGGGCACTGAAGCTTTCTTT | CASSLAPGVGTEAFF
TRBJ1-5 | TRBD1 | TRBV4-3 | 15 | . | TGCGCCAGCAGCCAACAACAGGGGGCTAATCAGCCCCAGCATTTT | CASSQQQGANQPQHF
TRBJ2-1 | . | TRBV7-9 | 13 | . | TGTGCCAGCAGCCTTGCGGCCTACAATGAGCAGTTCTTC | CASSLAAYNEQFF
TRBJ1-1 | . | TRBV27 | 17 | . | . | CASSSSPTWGVNTEAFF
TRBJ1-2 | . | TRBV28 | 14 | . | TGTGCCAGCAGCACCCTCGGGGGACTCTATGGCTACACCTTC | CASSTLGGLYGYTF
TRBJ2-1 | TRBD2 | TRBV28 | 15 | . | TGTGCCAGCAGTTTATCCGAGCGGGAGAGGAATGAGCAGTTCTTC | CASSLSERERNEQFF
TRBJ2-7 | . | TRBV19 | 16 | . | TGTGCCAGTAGTCCCCTTACCGACAGTTTCCGTCGCGAGCAGTACTTC | CASSPLTDSFRREQYF
TRBJ2-2 | . | TRBV5-4 | 15 | . | TGTGCCAGCAGCTTGTTCGGGACATCGAGGGGGGAGCTGTTTTTT | CASSLFGTSRGELFF
TRBJ2-5 | . | TRBV7-2 | 15 | . | TGTGCCAGCAGCTTAGCCCGGACAGAACAAGAGACCCAGTACTTC | CASSLARTEQETQYF
TRBJ2-2 | . | TRBV4-1 | 14 | . | TGCGCCAGCAGCCCGAGATGGGAGACCGGGGAGCTGTTTTTT | CASSPRWETGELFF
TRBJ1-5 | . | TRBV5-6 | 16 | . | TGTGCCAGCAGCTTGAAAGGCAGGGGTGGGGATCAGCCCCAGCATTTT | CASSLKGRGGDQPQHF
TRBJ1-2 | TRBD1 | TRBV7-9 | 16 | few | TGTGCCAGCAGCTTAGCCCGGACAGGGCTTAACTATGGCTACACCTTC | CASSLARTGLNYGYTF
TRBJ2-3 | TRBD1 | TRBV4-3 | 17 | . | TGCGCCAGCAGCCAAGAGACGACAGGGCTAGGCCCAGATACGCAGTATTTT | CASSQETTGLGPDTQYF
TRBJ1-2 | . | TRBV6-2/TRBV6-3 | 13 | . | TGTGCCAGCAGTTACCCGGACTTCTATGGCTACACCTTC | CASSYPDFYGYTF
TRBJ2-3 | TRBD1 | TRBV27 | 14 | . | TGTGCCAGCAGTTCCGGGACAGGGGCAGATACGCAGTATTTT | CASSSGTGADTQYF
TRBJ2-1 | TRBD2 | TRBV6-5 | 15 | . | TGTGCCAGCAGTAGGACTAGCGGCTCCTACAATGAGCAGTTCTTC | CASSRTSGSYNEQFF
TRBJ2-7 | . | TRBV7-9 | 14 | . | TGTGCCAGCAGCTTTCCACCCAGGCCCTACGAGCAGTACTTC | CASSFPPRPYEQYF
TRBJ2-5 | TRBD2 | TRBV4-1 | 16 | . | TGCGCCAGCAGCCAAGATGGACTAGCGGGAGCGGAGACCCAGTACTTC | CASSQDGLAGAETQYF
TRBJ2-5 | . | TRBV29-1 | 11 | . | TGCAGCGTTGGCACGGAGGGGACCCAGTACTTC | CSVGTEGTQYF
TRBJ1-2 | . | TRBV6-5 | 13 | . | TGTGCCAGCAGTCGGACAGAAAACTATGGCTACACCTTC | CASSRTENYGYTF
TRBJ2-2 | TRBD2 | TRBV7-6 | 19 | . | TGTGCCAGCAGCTTAGTGGAGACTAGCGGAGCTTCGAACACCGGGGAGCTGTTTTTT | CASSLVETSGASNTGELFF